The 14 T cell receptor beta chains given below trace back to one sample, sequenced in a study of blood T cells in healthy people across ages. The authors ran a second PCR of about 6 to 12 cycles using a sample-barcoded 5' primer and a J-beta primer mix. TCRdb passed the 5' RACE reads through MiXCR, listing each CDR3 protein once. The sample shows fewer than 1.5 million distinct CDR3 sequences, approximately 42% of them seen only once. The sample was blood. These receptors all stem from a young woman in good health.

The V call is TRBV3-1, the J call TRBJ2-2, with D hard to call. There are 14 residues in the CDR3. Germline CDR1 LGHDT, CDR2 YNNKEL (reference sequence). Trimming took 7 bases from V and 10 from J, leaving 19 bases between them. In DNA form, the CDR3 reads TGTGCCAGCATCCAGGACCCCCTGGGATTGGAGCTGTTTTTT. Its protein is CASIQDPLGLELFF.

The chain employs TRBV29-1 and TRBJ1-2; TRBD1 matches at 8 bases. The CDR3 totals 13 residues. Germline loops: CDR1 SQVTM, CDR2 ANQGSEA. The V and J ends lost 6 bases and 8 bases, in that order; junction bases with no gene match: 11. CDR3 coding DNA: TGCAGCGTAGCCCGACAGGGGATGGAAGGCTACACCTTC. This translates into CSVARQGMEGYTF. The complete variable domain, with remaining parts taken from reference TRBV29-1 and TRBJ1-2, reads SAVISQKPSRDICQRGTSLTIQCQVDSQVTMMFWYRQQPGQSLTLIATANQGSEATYESGFVIDKFPISRPNLTFSTLTVSNMSPEDSSIYLCSVARQGMEGYTFGSGTRLTVV.

The rearrangement joins TRBV20-1 to TRBJ2-7, with TRBD1 identical over 9 bases. The CDR3 has 14 residues. Germline CDR1 reads DFQATT; CDR2 reads SNEGSKA (reference sequence). V lost 3 bases to trimming and J lost 1 base; unmatched junction nucleotides: 4. The DNA for the CDR3 is TGCAGTGCTAGGGAGACAGGGGGGTCCTACGAGCAGTACTTC. This gives the protein CSARETGGSYEQYF.

This clonotype showed up just a few times. This chain connects TRBV28 to TRBJ2-3, with D perhaps TRBD1 (5 bases). V was pared by 8 bases and J by 2 bases, with 17 bases between. The CDR3 length is 15 residues. In germline, CDR1 is MDHEN, CDR2 SYDVKM. This chain's CDR3 is CASGAGNRVTDTQYF. The DNA for the CDR3 is TGTGCCAGCGGGGCAGGGAACAGAGTCACAGATACGCAGTATTTT.

This clonotype showed up just a few times. The CDR3 nucleotides are TGCGCCAGCAGCCAAGACTCGGGACTGAAAGAGACCCAGTACTTC. This codes for CASSQDSGLKETQYF. The rearrangement joins TRBV4-1 to TRBJ2-5; perhaps TRBD2 as D (6 bases). The CDR3 consists of 15 residues. Germline-derived CDR1 and CDR2 are MGHRA and YSYEKL. V was trimmed by 0 bases and J by 3 bases, leaving 11 bases between them.

This clonotype was seen only a few times. This rearrangement joins TRBV9 to TRBJ2-3, with TRBD2 matching over 11 bases. Germline assignment: CDR1 SGDLS and CDR2 YYNGEE. The CDR3 extends over 16 amino acids. V dropped 4 bases and J dropped 5; count of bases not matched to a gene: 9. The CDR3 nucleotides are TGTGCCAGCAGCCCAAGACTAGCGGGGATTGAAGATACGCAGTATTTT. Translation gives CASSPRLAGIEDTQYF. Together with reference TRBV9 and TRBJ2-3, the CDR3 gives the full variable domain: DSGVTQTPKHLITATGQRVTLRCSPRSGDLSVYWYQQSLDQGLQFLIQYYNGEERAKGNILERFSAQQFPDLHSELNLSSLELGDSALYFCASSPRLAGIEDTQYFGPGTRLTVL.

The rearrangement uses TRBV5-1 and TRBJ1-2, with TRBD1 matching over 10 bases. The CDR3 runs to 16 residues. Germline loops: CDR1 SGHRS, CDR2 YFSETQ. V shed 2 bases and J 8 bases; nucleotides not matched to a gene: 12. CDR3 DNA: TGCGCCAGCAGCTTAAGACTGACAGGGGGCGGGAACGGCTACACCTTC. Translated: CASSLRLTGGGNGYTF.

About this clonotype: The limits of the CDR3 on the DNA are not certain, so only TCRdb's listed CDR3 is given. The V call is TRBV20-1, the J call TRBJ2-1; the table's D call, TRBD2, has no DNA check behind it. The germline V gene encodes CDR1 DFQATT and CDR2 SNEGSKA (reference sequence). The CDR3 has 17 residues if both end residues are counted. CDR3 in amino acids: CSAQSVAGGTWAPSEFF.

This clonotype turned up a few times. This rearrangement joins TRBV9 to TRBJ2-1, with D unresolved. Trimming removed 0 bases from V and 8 bases from J, with 6 bases in between. The CDR3 is 12 amino acids. The V gene's germline CDR1 is SGDLS and CDR2 YYNGEE. The CDR3 is CASSVAFDEQFF. The DNA of the CDR3 is TGTGCCAGCAGCGTAGCGTTCGATGAGCAGTTCTTC.

In regard to this clonotype: A much larger clone sits a single nucleotide away, making a read error possible. V is TRBV20-1 and J is TRBJ2-5; D gene ambiguous. CDR3 length equals 12 residues. Germline values: CDR1 DFQATT, CDR2 SNEGSKA (reference sequence). CDR3 sequence (DNA): TGCATTCCCCTGGACCTTCAAGAGACCCAGTACTTC. It translates to CIPLDLQETQYF.

The CDR3 region has the DNA TGTGCCTCAAAGACAGATACGCAGTATTTT. This sequence encodes CASKTDTQYF. The J gene is TRBJ2-3, the V gene TRBV9; D is ambiguous. Trimming took 10 bases from V and 3 from J, leaving 6 bases between them. The V gene's germline CDR1 is SGDLS and CDR2 YYNGEE. The CDR3 totals 10 residues.

The J gene is TRBJ2-7, the V gene TRBV20-1; D remains unclear. The CDR3 totals 15 residues. Trimming took off 3 bases at V and 3 bases at J, with 18 bases between the two ends. CDR1 and CDR2 (germline): DFQATT, SNEGSKA (reference sequence). The CDR3 here is CSARRRRQVSYEQYF. The CDR3 coding sequence is TGCAGTGCTAGGCGACGTCGGCAGGTGAGCTACGAGCAGTACTTC.

The CDR3 DNA reads as TGTGCCAGCAGCAACCAGCGGGGTACGGATACGCAGTATTTT. Translated, it gives CASSNQRGTDTQYF. The gene calls are TRBV9 and TRBJ2-3; 7 positions agree with TRBD2. CDR1 SGDLS and CDR2 YYNGEE come from the germline V gene. Germline trimming cut 4 bases from V and 6 bases from J; bases unmatched to any gene: 8. The CDR3 contains 14 residues.

This clonotype was observed a few times. The CDR3 reads CASSYSGSLQETQYF. In DNA, the CDR3 is TGTGCCAGCAGTTACTCCGGCAGTTTACAAGAGACCCAGTACTTC. The rearrangement uses TRBV6-5 and TRBJ2-5; no clear D. The V end lost 0 bases, the J end lost 2 bases, and 10 bases lay between the germline ends. Germline CDR1 is MNHEY and CDR2 is SVGAGI. This CDR3 is built from 15 residues.